This T cell receptor beta chain appears in the sequencing data of a study of T cell therapy after organ transplantation. Whole-study findings and limits: Post-therapy reconstitution appeared to include transferred and endogenous clonotypes.

Here immunoSEQ multiplex PCR was the method, and the copy in TCRdb shows in-frame clones only, minus some. The sample lists tens of thousands of clones, 85% to 95% occurring once. A remark on this clone: Its matching antigen is unknown.

CDR1 is PRHDT, CDR2 FYEKMQ, per germline (reference sequence). This CDR3 has 16 residues. V lost 0 bases to trimming and J lost 3 bases; unmatched junction nucleotides: 5. The specimen was CD8+ T cells from blood, collected before autologous CMV-specific T cell therapy. The chain uses TRBV13 and TRBJ2-7; 10 bases match TRBD1. The sequence derives from a human patient who had received a solid organ transplant and had CMV disease. In DNA, the CDR3 is TGTGCCAGCAGCTTAGGGCCCGGGACAGGGGTCTACGAGCAGTACTTC. This gives the protein CASSLGPGTGVYEQYF.